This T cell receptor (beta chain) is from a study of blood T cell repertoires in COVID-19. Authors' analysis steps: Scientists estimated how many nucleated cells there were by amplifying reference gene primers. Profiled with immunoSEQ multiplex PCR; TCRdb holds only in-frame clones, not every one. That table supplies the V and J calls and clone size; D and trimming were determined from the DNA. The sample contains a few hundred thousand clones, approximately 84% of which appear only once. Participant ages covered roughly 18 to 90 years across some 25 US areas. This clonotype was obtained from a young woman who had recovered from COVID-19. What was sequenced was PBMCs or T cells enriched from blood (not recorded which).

This chain's CDR3 is CASSDGQSQETQYF. CDR3 nucleotide sequence: TGCGCCAGCAGCGATGGACAGAGCCAAGAGACCCAGTACTTC. The chain carries TRBV10-1 and TRBJ2-5; possible D gene TRBD1, 6 bases. Germline V lookup: CDR1 WNHNN, CDR2 SYGVQD (reference sequence). This CDR3 spans 14 amino acids. The V end was cut by 6 bases, the J end by 1 base, with 12 bases between.